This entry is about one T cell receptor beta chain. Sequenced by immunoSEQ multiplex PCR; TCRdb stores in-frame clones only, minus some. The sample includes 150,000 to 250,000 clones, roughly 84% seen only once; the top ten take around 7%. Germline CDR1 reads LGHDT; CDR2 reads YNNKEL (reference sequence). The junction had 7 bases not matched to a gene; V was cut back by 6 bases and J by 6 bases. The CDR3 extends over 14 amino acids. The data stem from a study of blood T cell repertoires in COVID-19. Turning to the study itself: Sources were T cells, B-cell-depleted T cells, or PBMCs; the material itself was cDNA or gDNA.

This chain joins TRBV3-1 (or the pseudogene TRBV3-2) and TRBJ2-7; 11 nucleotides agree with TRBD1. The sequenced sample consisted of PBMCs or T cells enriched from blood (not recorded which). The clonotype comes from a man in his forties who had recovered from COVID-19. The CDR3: CASSLDRGHGEQYF. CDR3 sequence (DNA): TGTGCCAGCAGTCTGGACAGGGGGCATGGCGAGCAGTACTTC.